This note documents a single T cell receptor beta chain sequence. No antigen is known for it. The CDR3 extends over 15 amino acids. V lost 2 bases to trimming and J lost 7 bases, with 15 bases between them. Germline V gives CDR1 MDHEN, CDR2 SYDVKM. These data belong to a study of cytomegalovirus exposure and HLA in healthy donors. Findings and limits, study-wide: About 87% or about 30% of the time was how often most TCR beta V segments were productive, according to an earlier analysis. It was reported in a later analysis that an Asian-associated ancestry cluster showed fewer N-insertions than the approximately 670-donor mean.

In the PCR, 60 Vbeta and 13 Jbeta primers were used. Using immunoSEQ multiplex PCR, the repertoire was profiled, and TCRdb retains in-frame clones only, with some absent. The repertoire has around 150,000 clones, roughly 90% of them found once; the top ten carry 1.5% to 2%. Sequencing was performed on PBMCs. The chain links TRBV28 to TRBJ1-5, with D tentatively TRBD1 (6 bases). This clonotype was obtained from a woman aged 18-29 years in good health and CMV-seronegative. The CDR3 protein is CASSLPPGVGQPQHF. The CDR3 region has the DNA TGTGCCAGCAGTTTACCTCCAGGGGTTGGGCAGCCCCAGCATTTT.